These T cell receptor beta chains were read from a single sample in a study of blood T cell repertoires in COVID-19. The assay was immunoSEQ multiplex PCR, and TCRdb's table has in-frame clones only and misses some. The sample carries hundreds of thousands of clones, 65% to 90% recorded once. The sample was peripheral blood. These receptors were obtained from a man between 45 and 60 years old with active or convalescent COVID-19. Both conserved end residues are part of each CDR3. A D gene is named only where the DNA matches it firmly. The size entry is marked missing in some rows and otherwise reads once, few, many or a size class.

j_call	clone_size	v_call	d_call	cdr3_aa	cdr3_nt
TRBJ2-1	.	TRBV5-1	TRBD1	CASSLVVTGNGNEQFF	TGCGCCAGCAGCTTGGTAGTGACAGGGAATGGCAATGAGCAGTTCTTC
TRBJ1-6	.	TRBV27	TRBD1	CASSIRQGIGSPLHF	TGTGCCAGCAGTATCCGACAGGGGATCGGGTCACCCCTCCACTTT
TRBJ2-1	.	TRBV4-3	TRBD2	CASSQEIAGASYNEQFF	TGCGCCAGCAGCCAGGAAATAGCGGGAGCGTCCTACAATGAGCAGTTCTTC
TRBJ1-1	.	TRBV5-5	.	CASSPQLGAGVTEAFF	TGTGCCAGCAGCCCCCAATTGGGTGCGGGAGTTACTGAAGCTTTCTTT
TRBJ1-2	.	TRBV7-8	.	CASSLARSGKGNYGYTF	TGTGCCAGCAGCTTAGCGAGGTCAGGGAAGGGGAACTATGGCTACACCTTC
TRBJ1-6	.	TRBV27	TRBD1	CASSFTGENSPLHF	TGTGCCAGCAGTTTTACAGGGGAAAATTCACCCCTCCACTTT
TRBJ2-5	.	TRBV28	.	CASTPIGQLQETQYF	TGTGCCAGCACCCCTATAGGACAACTCCAAGAGACCCAGTACTTC
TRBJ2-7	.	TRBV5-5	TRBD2	CASSQGFGGEYF	TGTGCCAGCAGCCAGGGATTTGGGGGGGAGTACTTC
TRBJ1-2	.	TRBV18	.	CASSLVDSLTGSNYGYTF	TGTGCCAGCTCATTGGTTGACAGCTTGACAGGTTCTAACTATGGCTACACCTTC
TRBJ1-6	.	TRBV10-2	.	CASHPGVGNSPLHF	TGCGCCAGCCATCCCGGGGTTGGGAATTCACCCCTCCACTTT
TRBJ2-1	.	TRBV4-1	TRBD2	CASSQEREGTYNEQFF	TGCGCCAGCAGCCAAGAGCGGGAGGGAACCTACAATGAGCAGTTCTTC
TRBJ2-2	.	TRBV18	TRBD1	CASSPQEGARGGELFF	TGTGCCAGCTCACCCCAAGAGGGGGCGCGCGGCGGGGAGCTGTTTTTT
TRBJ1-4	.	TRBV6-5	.	CASRPLSAGSEKLFF	TGTGCCAGCAGACCCTTATCGGCAGGGTCTGAAAAACTGTTTTTT
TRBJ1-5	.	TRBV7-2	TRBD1	CASSYRGGSQPQHF	TGTGCCAGCAGCTACAGGGGAGGAAGTCAGCCCCAGCATTTT
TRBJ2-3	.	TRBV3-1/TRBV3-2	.	CASSQVGGGADTQYF	TGTGCCAGCAGCCAAGTTGGAGGGGGCGCAGATACGCAGTATTTT
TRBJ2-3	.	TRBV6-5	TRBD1	CASRLQGVKDTQYF	TGTGCCAGCAGGTTACAGGGGGTCAAGGATACGCAGTATTTT
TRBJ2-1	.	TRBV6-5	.	CAGMTYNEQFF	TGTGCCGGTATGACTTACAATGAGCAGTTCTTC
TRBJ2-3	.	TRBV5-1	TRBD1	CASSPGGQVDTQYF	TGCGCCAGCAGCCCTGGGGGACAGGTGGATACGCAGTATTTT
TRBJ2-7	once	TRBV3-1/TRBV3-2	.	CASSQGRGGEQYF	TGTGCCAGCAGCCAAGGGCGAGGGGGCGAGCAGTACTTC
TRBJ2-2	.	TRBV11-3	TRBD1	CASSPGQGNTGELFF	TGTGCCAGCAGCCCCGGACAGGGTAACACCGGGGAGCTGTTTTTT
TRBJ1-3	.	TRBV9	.	CASSVGQTSGNTIYF	TGTGCCAGCAGCGTGGGGCAGACCTCGGGAAACACCATATATTTT
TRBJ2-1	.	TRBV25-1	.	CASSDWRNSYNEQFF	TGTGCCAGCAGTGATTGGCGGAATTCCTACAATGAGCAGTTCTTC
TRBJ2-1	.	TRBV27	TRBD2	CASSGGLAGGEQFF	TGTGCCAGCAGTGGGGGACTAGCGGGAGGAGAGCAGTTCTTC
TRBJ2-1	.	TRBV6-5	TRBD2	CASRLAGSYNEQFF	TGTGCCAGCAGACTAGCGGGAAGCTACAATGAGCAGTTCTTC
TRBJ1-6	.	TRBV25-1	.	CASSDRANSPLHF	TGTGCCAGCAGTGACAGGGCGAACTCACCCCTCCACTTT
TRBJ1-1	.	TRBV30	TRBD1	CAWSAGTGNTEAFF	TGTGCCTGGAGTGCCGGGACAGGGAACACTGAAGCTTTCTTT
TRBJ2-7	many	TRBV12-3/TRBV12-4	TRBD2	CASSWEGHEQYF	TGTGCCAGCAGTTGGGAGGGACACGAGCAGTACTTC
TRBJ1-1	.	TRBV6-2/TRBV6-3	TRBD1	CASSYEATGRGYTEAFF	TGTGCCAGCAGTTATGAGGCGACAGGGCGCGGATACACTGAAGCTTTCTTT
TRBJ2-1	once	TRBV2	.	CASSQLYNEQFF	TGTGCCAGCAGCCAACTGTACAATGAGCAGTTCTTC
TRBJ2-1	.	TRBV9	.	CASSATQGQHNNEQFF	TGTGCCAGCAGCGCCACCCAGGGGCAACACAACAATGAGCAGTTCTTC
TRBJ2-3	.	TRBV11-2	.	CASSLDRREWIDTQYF	TGTGCCAGCAGCTTAGATAGGAGGGAGTGGATTGATACGCAGTATTTT
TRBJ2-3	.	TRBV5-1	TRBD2	CASSLELADRTQYF	TGCGCCAGCAGCTTGGAGCTAGCGGATAGAACGCAGTATTTT
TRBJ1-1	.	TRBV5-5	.	CASSLVSGQNTEAFF	TGTGCCAGCAGCTTGGTATCAGGGCAGAACACTGAAGCTTTCTTT
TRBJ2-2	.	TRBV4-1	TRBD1	CASNHRDRGPTGELFF	TGCGCCAGCAACCACAGGGACAGGGGACCCACCGGGGAGCTGTTTTTT
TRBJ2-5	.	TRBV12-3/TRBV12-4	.	CASSLGRGTQYF	TGTGCCAGCAGTTTGGGGAGAGGGACCCAGTACTTC
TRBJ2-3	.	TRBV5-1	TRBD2	CASSLSSGSTDTQYF	TGCGCCAGCAGCTTGTCTAGCGGGAGTACAGATACGCAGTATTTT
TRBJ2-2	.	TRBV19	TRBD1	CASSIPGTGAGELFF	TGTGCCAGTAGTATCCCCGGGACAGGGGCTGGGGAGCTGTTTTTT
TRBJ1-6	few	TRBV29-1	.	CSVGGENNSPLHF	TGCAGCGTTGGGGGAGAAAATAATTCACCCCTCCACTTT
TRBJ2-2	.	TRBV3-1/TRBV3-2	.	CASSQVTGPNTGELFF	TGTGCCAGCAGCCAAGTAACAGGTCCGAACACCGGGGAGCTGTTTTTT
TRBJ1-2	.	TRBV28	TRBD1	CASSPGDRGFGYGYTF	TGTGCCAGCAGTCCGGGGGACAGGGGTTTCGGATATGGCTACACCTTC
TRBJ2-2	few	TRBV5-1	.	CASSLNTGELFF	TGCGCCAGCAGCCTAAACACCGGGGAGCTGTTTTTT
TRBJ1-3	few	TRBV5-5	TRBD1	CASSLESGGLSGNTIYF	TGTGCCAGCAGCTTGGAGTCAGGGGGCCTTTCCGGAAACACCATATATTTT
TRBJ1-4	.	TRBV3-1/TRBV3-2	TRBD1	CASSRGNRGSNEKLFF	TGTGCCAGCAGCCGGGGGAACAGGGGGTCGAATGAAAAACTGTTTTTT
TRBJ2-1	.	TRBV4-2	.	CASSQEARNEQFF	TGTGCCAGCAGCCAAGAAGCGCGGAATGAGCAGTTCTTC
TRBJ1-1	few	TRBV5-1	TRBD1	CASSLSGQGGRAFF	TGCGCCAGCAGCTTGTCAGGACAGGGAGGTCGAGCTTTCTTT
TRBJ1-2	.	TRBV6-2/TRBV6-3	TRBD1	CASSRSGGAFLGYGYTF	TGTGCCAGCAGCCGGTCAGGGGGCGCTTTTTTAGGATATGGCTACACCTTC
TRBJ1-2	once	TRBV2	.	CAQARRPGARPNYGYTF	TGTGCCCAAGCACGTAGGCCTGGAGCTCGCCCTAACTATGGCTACACCTTC
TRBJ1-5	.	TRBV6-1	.	CASSESGSNQPQHF	TGTGCCAGCAGTGAATCCGGTAGCAATCAGCCCCAGCATTTT
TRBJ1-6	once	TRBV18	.	CASSPQEGNSPLHF	TGTGCCAGCTCACCACAAGAGGGAAATTCACCCCTCCACTTT
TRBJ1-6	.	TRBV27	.	CASSPHKAGSPLHF	TGTGCCAGCAGTCCCCATAAAGCGGGTTCACCCCTCCACTTT
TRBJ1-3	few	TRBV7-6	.	CASSPLLFTGTEPSGNTIYF	TGTGCCAGCAGCCCCCTTCTATTCACAGGAACGGAACCCTCTGGAAACACCATATATTTT
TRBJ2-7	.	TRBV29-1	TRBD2	CSVGYQGLAGRSSYEQYF	TGCAGCGTTGGCTATCAGGGACTAGCGGGAAGGAGCTCCTACGAGCAGTACTTC
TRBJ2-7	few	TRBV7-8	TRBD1	CASSSGQYYEQYF	TGTGCCAGCAGCTCGGGACAGTACTACGAGCAGTACTTC
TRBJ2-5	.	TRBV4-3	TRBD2	CASSQDFRREGSTQYF	TGCGCCAGCAGCCAAGATTTTAGGCGGGAGGGTAGCACCCAGTACTTC
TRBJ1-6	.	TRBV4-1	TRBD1	CASSLRDRDNSPLHF	TGCGCCAGCAGCCTGAGGGACAGAGATAATTCACCCCTCCACTTT